A selection of T cell receptor beta chains follows, all from one sample in a study of radiation and T cells in renal cell carcinoma. TCRdb's copy holds only in-frame clones and misses some; the assay was immunoSEQ multiplex PCR. The data show about 20,000 clones, roughly two thirds seen once. The input for sequencing was tumor tissue, taken from a patient whose treatment included radiotherapy and nephrectomy. The receptors were sampled from a woman aged 70-85 years with renal cell carcinoma. Both conserved end residues are part of each CDR3. The order of the fields is clone size, D gene, V gene, J gene, CDR3 length, CDR3 DNA, CDR3 protein. D genes are given only for firm matches. Not all rows give a size; the values are once, few, many and, for expanded clones, a class.

abundance: NA
d_gene: TRBD1
v_gene: TRBV7-9
j_gene: TRBJ1-2
len: 17
CDR3nt: TGTGCCAGCAGCTCCCGGGTCGGACAGGGGGCTCTATTGGGCTACACCTTC
CDR3aa: CASSSRVGQGALLGYTF

abundance: few
d_gene: TRBD1
v_gene: TRBV5-5
j_gene: TRBJ2-7
len: 16
CDR3nt: TGTGCCAGCAGCCCCCGCCCGGACAGGGGGCACGGCGAGCAGTACTTC
CDR3aa: CASSPRPDRGHGEQYF

abundance: NA
d_gene: NA
v_gene: TRBV2
j_gene: TRBJ2-5
len: 14
CDR3nt: TGTGCCAGCAGTGAAGAAGTCAGGGAGGAGACCCAGTACTTC
CDR3aa: CASSEEVREETQYF

abundance: few
d_gene: NA
v_gene: TRBV7-9
j_gene: TRBJ2-7
len: 15
CDR3nt: TGTGCCAGCAGCTCGCTCCGGGACGGTACCTACGAGCAGTACTTC
CDR3aa: CASSSLRDGTYEQYF

abundance: NA
d_gene: NA
v_gene: TRBV28
j_gene: TRBJ2-7
len: 13
CDR3nt: TGTGCCAGCAGTTTAGGCATAGCAAACGAGCAGTACTTC
CDR3aa: CASSLGIANEQYF

abundance: NA
d_gene: NA
v_gene: TRBV6-4
j_gene: TRBJ1-1
len: 15
CDR3nt: TGTGCCAGCAGTCCATCTTACGGAGGCGACACTGAAGCTTTCTTT
CDR3aa: CASSPSYGGDTEAFF

abundance: NA
d_gene: NA
v_gene: TRBV7-2
j_gene: TRBJ1-5
len: 13
CDR3nt: TGTGCCAGCAGCAAAGCGGGGGATCAGCCCCAGCATTTT
CDR3aa: CASSKAGDQPQHF

abundance: NA
d_gene: NA
v_gene: TRBV23-1
j_gene: TRBJ2-7
len: 14
CDR3nt: TGCGCCAGCAGTCAAGCGGAACAGTCCTACGAGCAGTACTTC
CDR3aa: CASSQAEQSYEQYF

abundance: NA
d_gene: NA
v_gene: TRBV2
j_gene: TRBJ1-6
len: 15
CDR3nt: TGTGCCAGCAGTGAAGGAAGGGTAAACAATTCACCCCTCCACTTT
CDR3aa: CASSEGRVNNSPLHF

abundance: once
d_gene: NA
v_gene: TRBV28
j_gene: TRBJ2-7
len: 18
CDR3nt: TGTGCCAGCAGTTTATTGATCGCAAAAGACCGCCCATCCTACGAGCAGTACTTC
CDR3aa: CASSLLIAKDRPSYEQYF

abundance: NA
d_gene: NA
v_gene: TRBV27
j_gene: TRBJ2-2
len: 14
CDR3nt: TGTGCCAGCAGTAGTAGGGCGAACACCGGGGAGCTGTTTTTT
CDR3aa: CASSSRANTGELFF

abundance: NA
d_gene: NA
v_gene: TRBV5-1
j_gene: TRBJ2-3
len: 16
CDR3nt: TGCGCCAGCAGCTTGGCGGGGGGCAGTAGCACAGATACGCAGTATTTT
CDR3aa: CASSLAGGSSTDTQYF

abundance: NA
d_gene: NA
v_gene: TRBV5-1
j_gene: TRBJ2-2
len: 15
CDR3nt: TGCGCCAGCAGCTCGTCAACAGGAAACACCGGGGAGCTGTTTTTT
CDR3aa: CASSSSTGNTGELFF

abundance: NA
d_gene: NA
v_gene: TRBV5-1
j_gene: TRBJ1-3
len: 13
CDR3nt: TGCGCCAGCAGACAGGTGGCTGGAAACACCATATATTTT
CDR3aa: CASRQVAGNTIYF

abundance: NA
d_gene: TRBD2
v_gene: TRBV6-5
j_gene: TRBJ2-1
len: 16
CDR3nt: TGTGCCAGCAGTTCACTCCGGGGGGGATCCTACAATGAGCAGTTCTTC
CDR3aa: CASSSLRGGSYNEQFF

abundance: NA
d_gene: NA
v_gene: TRBV19
j_gene: TRBJ1-1
len: 12
CDR3nt: TGTGCCAGTAGCCTGGAGCTGTCTGAAGCTTTCTTT
CDR3aa: CASSLELSEAFF

abundance: NA
d_gene: NA
v_gene: TRBV6-1
j_gene: TRBJ2-2
len: 13
CDR3nt: TGTGCCAGCAGTGCGGATAACACCGGGGAGCTGTTTTTT
CDR3aa: CASSADNTGELFF

abundance: NA
d_gene: TRBD2
v_gene: TRBV5-1
j_gene: TRBJ2-3
len: 16
CDR3nt: TGCGCCAGCAGCTTGGACCTAGCGGGGGGGACAGATACGCAGTATTTT
CDR3aa: CASSLDLAGGTDTQYF

abundance: NA
d_gene: TRBD1
v_gene: TRBV9
j_gene: TRBJ2-5
len: 14
CDR3nt: TGTGCCAGCAGCGCGACAGGGCACCAAGAGACCCAGTACTTC
CDR3aa: CASSATGHQETQYF

abundance: few
d_gene: NA
v_gene: TRBV30
j_gene: TRBJ1-1
len: 12
CDR3nt: TGTGCCTTGGACGGCCTGAACACTGAAGCTTTCTTT
CDR3aa: CALDGLNTEAFF

abundance: NA
d_gene: NA
v_gene: TRBV9
j_gene: TRBJ2-1
len: 16
CDR3nt: TGTGCCAGCAGCGTAGTTAACGATGGGTCCTACAATGAGCAGTTCTTC
CDR3aa: CASSVVNDGSYNEQFF

abundance: NA
d_gene: NA
v_gene: TRBV27
j_gene: TRBJ1-1
len: 14
CDR3nt: TGTGCCAGCAGTCCTAAATACAGGGTCACTGAAGCTTTCTTT
CDR3aa: CASSPKYRVTEAFF

abundance: NA
d_gene: TRBD2
v_gene: TRBV6-6
j_gene: TRBJ2-2
len: 14
CDR3nt: TGTGCCAGCAGTGGACCTAGCGGCACCGGGGAGCTGTTTTTT
CDR3aa: CASSGPSGTGELFF

abundance: few
d_gene: NA
v_gene: TRBV7-3
j_gene: TRBJ2-3
len: 15
CDR3nt: TGTGCCAGCAGCCCCTCGGTGGCGCGGGCAGATACGCAGTATTTT
CDR3aa: CASSPSVARADTQYF

abundance: NA
d_gene: NA
v_gene: TRBV7-8
j_gene: TRBJ2-1
len: 11
CDR3nt: TGTGCCAGCAGCACGTTCGGGGAGCAGTTCTTC
CDR3aa: CASSTFGEQFF

abundance: NA
d_gene: NA
v_gene: TRBV5-1
j_gene: TRBJ1-5
len: 15
CDR3nt: TGCGCCAGCAGAAAGGACATAAATAGCAATCAGCCCCAGCATTTT
CDR3aa: CASRKDINSNQPQHF

abundance: few
d_gene: NA
v_gene: TRBV29-1
j_gene: TRBJ2-7
len: 10
CDR3nt: TGCAGCGTTGTCGGCCGGGAGCAGTACTTC
CDR3aa: CSVVGREQYF

abundance: NA
d_gene: NA
v_gene: TRBV27
j_gene: TRBJ2-5
len: 13
CDR3nt: TGTGCCAGCAGTTTATGGGCGAAAGAGACCCAGTACTTC
CDR3aa: CASSLWAKETQYF

abundance: NA
d_gene: NA
v_gene: TRBV5-4
j_gene: TRBJ2-2
len: 15
CDR3nt: TGTGCCAGCAGCTTGGTGCAGGGGAGGGGCGGGGAGCTGTTTTTT
CDR3aa: CASSLVQGRGGELFF

abundance: few
d_gene: NA
v_gene: TRBV1
j_gene: TRBJ1-5
len: 14
CDR3nt: TGCACCAGCAGCAAGAGGACTGGCCGCGAGCCCCAGCATTTT
CDR3aa: CTSSKRTGREPQHF

abundance: once
d_gene: NA
v_gene: TRBV7-9
j_gene: TRBJ2-7
len: 12
CDR3nt: TGTGCCAGCAGTACAGGGCGCTACGAGCAGTACTTC
CDR3aa: CASSTGRYEQYF

abundance: NA
d_gene: NA
v_gene: TRBV7-8
j_gene: TRBJ1-6
len: 15
CDR3nt: TGTGCCAGCAGCTACACTGGGACGGCGAATTCACCCCTCCACTTT
CDR3aa: CASSYTGTANSPLHF

abundance: NA
d_gene: NA
v_gene: TRBV4-3
j_gene: TRBJ2-7
len: 12
CDR3nt: TGCGCCAGCAGCCAAGATGGAATAGAACAGTACTTC
CDR3aa: CASSQDGIEQYF

abundance: few
d_gene: TRBD1
v_gene: TRBV2
j_gene: TRBJ1-1
len: 12
CDR3nt: TGTGCCAGCAGGGGGACAGGGGTTGAAGCTTTCTTT
CDR3aa: CASRGTGVEAFF

abundance: NA
d_gene: TRBD2
v_gene: TRBV6-6
j_gene: TRBJ2-1
len: 15
CDR3nt: TGTGCCAGCAAATTAGCGGGGGGGTCCTACAATGAGCAGTTCTTC
CDR3aa: CASKLAGGSYNEQFF

abundance: NA
d_gene: NA
v_gene: TRBV6-5
j_gene: TRBJ1-2
len: 15
CDR3nt: TGTGCCAGCAGTTACTCGATCGGGACGACCTATGGCTACACCTTC
CDR3aa: CASSYSIGTTYGYTF

abundance: NA
d_gene: NA
v_gene: TRBV4-2
j_gene: TRBJ1-2
len: 14
CDR3nt: TGTGCCAGCAGCCAAGATCGGATTAACTATGGCTACACCTTC
CDR3aa: CASSQDRINYGYTF

abundance: NA
d_gene: NA
v_gene: TRBV21-1
j_gene: TRBJ2-7
len: 16
CDR3nt: TGTGCCAGCAGCAAAGGGGGACGGGCCGGTCGGTACGAGCAGTACTTC
CDR3aa: CASSKGGRAGRYEQYF

abundance: NA
d_gene: NA
v_gene: TRBV7-7
j_gene: TRBJ2-2
len: 12
CDR3nt: TGTGCTAGCAGCTTAGGAACCGGGGAGCTGTTTTTT
CDR3aa: CASSLGTGELFF

abundance: NA
d_gene: NA
v_gene: TRBV6-1
j_gene: TRBJ1-2
len: 16
CDR3nt: TGTGCCAGCAGTGAAGGGTGGGGGGTCGTTGCAGATGGCTACACCTTC
CDR3aa: CASSEGWGVVADGYTF

abundance: NA
d_gene: NA
v_gene: TRBV18
j_gene: TRBJ1-6
len: 17
CDR3nt: TGTGCCAGCTCACCAGAGACAGTGAAAGGGAATAATTCACCCCTCCACTTT
CDR3aa: CASSPETVKGNNSPLHF

abundance: NA
d_gene: NA
v_gene: TRBV28
j_gene: TRBJ2-7
len: 16
CDR3nt: TGTGCCAGCAGTTCCCTCCATTGGGAACCCTCCTACGAGCAGTACTTC
CDR3aa: CASSSLHWEPSYEQYF

abundance: few
d_gene: NA
v_gene: TRBV27
j_gene: TRBJ1-5
len: 13
CDR3nt: TGTGCCAGCAGTCCCCGAGTGAACCTGCCCCAGCATTTT
CDR3aa: CASSPRVNLPQHF

abundance: NA
d_gene: NA
v_gene: TRBV9
j_gene: TRBJ2-5
len: 13
CDR3nt: TGTGCCAGCAGCGTAGTGTGGGGAGAGACCCAGTACTTC
CDR3aa: CASSVVWGETQYF

abundance: NA
d_gene: TRBD1
v_gene: TRBV10-3
j_gene: TRBJ1-1
len: 14
CDR3nt: TGTGCCATCACCGACGACAGGGGGCTCACTGAAGCTTTCTTT
CDR3aa: CAITDDRGLTEAFF

abundance: NA
d_gene: NA
v_gene: TRBV6-1
j_gene: TRBJ1-1
len: 12
CDR3nt: TGTGCCAGCAGTATTAACAGGGTGGAAGCTTTCTTT
CDR3aa: CASSINRVEAFF

abundance: NA
d_gene: TRBD2
v_gene: TRBV5-1
j_gene: TRBJ2-7
len: 12
CDR3nt: TGCGCCAGCAGCTCTGGGGGGGACGAGCAGTACTTC
CDR3aa: CASSSGGDEQYF

abundance: NA
d_gene: NA
v_gene: TRBV7-9
j_gene: TRBJ2-5
len: 15
CDR3nt: TGTGCCAGCAGCTTAGGCACAGGAGGTACAGAGACCCAGTACTTC
CDR3aa: CASSLGTGGTETQYF

abundance: NA
d_gene: NA
v_gene: TRBV6-5
j_gene: TRBJ1-2
len: 13
CDR3nt: TGTGCCAGCAGTAGACGGGGGACCTATGGCTACACCTTC
CDR3aa: CASSRRGTYGYTF

abundance: few
d_gene: TRBD2
v_gene: TRBV19
j_gene: TRBJ2-3
len: 16
CDR3nt: TGTGCCAGTAGTAGGGGACTAGCGGGGGGCACAGATACGCAGTATTTT
CDR3aa: CASSRGLAGGTDTQYF

abundance: few
d_gene: NA
v_gene: TRBV28
j_gene: TRBJ1-2
len: 13
CDR3nt: TGTGCCAGCAGGGACACTAACCCCTATGGCTACACCTTC
CDR3aa: CASRDTNPYGYTF

abundance: medium-sized
d_gene: TRBD1
v_gene: TRBV20-1
j_gene: TRBJ1-1
len: 11
CDR3nt: TGCAGTGCTCGGGACAGGGGTTTTCTCTTCTTT
CDR3aa: CSARDRGFLFF